The present entry profiles one T cell receptor (beta chain) with its context. This specimen belongs to a study of CD8+ T cells in alopecia areata. V shed 6 bases and J 0 bases; nucleotides not matched to a gene: 8. The CDR3 consists of 16 residues. Germline V gene sequence: CDR1 MDHEN, CDR2 SYDVKM. Reverse transcribed after extraction, RNA yielded cDNA as the sequencing template. TCRdb's copy holds only in-frame clones and misses some; the assay was immunoSEQ multiplex PCR. This sample has 180,000 or so clones; more than 45% occur once, and the top ten carry 5.5%. This sample's treatment: oral pan-JAK inhibitor, 5-10 mg twice daily.

The chain uses TRBV28 and TRBJ2-3; 8 nucleotides align to TRBD2. Sample: CD4+ T cells sorted from blood, taken at week 24, from a patient treated with tofacitinib. The sequence was obtained from a human donor with alopecia areata. CDR3 amino acids: CASRLTSSGSTDTQYF. DNA of the CDR3: TGTGCCAGCAGGCTTACCTCTAGCGGGAGCACAGATACGCAGTATTTT. The full variable domain, its missing parts supplied by reference TRBV28 and TRBJ2-3, is DVKVTQSSRYLVKRTGEKVFLECVQDMDHENMFWYRQDPGLGLRLIYFSYDVKMKEKGDIPEGYSVSREKKERFSLILESASTNQTSMYLCASRLTSSGSTDTQYFGPGTRLTVL.